What follows are 20 T cell receptor beta chains derived from one specimen sequenced in a study of blood T cells in healthy people across ages. Through a sample-barcoded 5' primer and a J-beta primer mix, a second PCR was run for 7 to 11 cycles. MiXCR, run by TCRdb on the 5' RACE reads, gives a single entry per CDR3 protein. The table shows about 1.1 million distinct CDR3 sequences, with 35% to 40% occurring only once. The sample taken for sequencing was blood. These receptors all come from a man younger than 35 in good health.

The chain employs TRBV5-1 and TRBJ2-7, with 12 bases aligning to TRBD2. With V trimmed by 1 base and J by 3 bases, 11 bases remained unmatched. Germline CDR1 is SGHRS and CDR2 is YFSETQ. The CDR3 contains 18 residues. The CDR3 here is CASSLKGSSGGEFYEQYF. CDR3 coding DNA: TGCGCCAGCAGCTTGAAGGGCTCTAGCGGGGGGGAATTCTACGAGCAGTACTTC.

This chain connects TRBV27 to TRBJ1-5; 11 bases fit TRBD1. This CDR3 comprises 15 residues. Trimming took 5 bases from V and 6 from J; bases not matched to a gene: 6. From germline, CDR1 is MNHEY and CDR2 SMNVEV (reference sequence). CDR3 sequence: CASSDGQGAGQPQHF. The CDR3 coding sequence is TGTGCCAGCAGTGACGGACAGGGGGCCGGTCAGCCCCAGCATTTT.

J is TRBJ1-2 and V is TRBV6-2 or TRBV6-3; TRBD1 matches at 7 bases. In germline, CDR1 is MNHEY, CDR2 SVGEGT. The CDR3 is 14 amino acids. The V gene end was trimmed by 8 bases and the J gene end by 1 base; junction bases not matched to a gene: 7. The CDR3 bases are TGTGCCAGCGGGCGGACAGGACGTAACTATGGCTACACCTTC. Translating gives CASGRTGRNYGYTF.

The chain is built from TRBV24-1 and TRBJ2-3; tentative D call: TRBD2 (6 bases). V shed 3 bases and J shed 0 bases, with 18 bases lying between them. The germline gives CDR1 KGHDR, CDR2 SFDVKD. The CDR3 contains 18 residues. The CDR3 bases are TGTGCCACCAGTGATCCTGGTAATCCGGGGGTTAGCACAGATACGCAGTATTTT. Protein sequence: CATSDPGNPGVSTDTQYF.

The chain uses TRBV9 and TRBJ1-1, with TRBD1 as a possible D gene (6 bases). CDR3 length: 16 amino acids. Trimming pared 2 bases from V and 1 base from J, leaving 15 bases between. Germline-derived CDR1 and CDR2 are SGDLS and YYNGEE. CDR3 sequence: CASSVEGGGENTEAFF. The CDR3 bases are TGTGCCAGCAGCGTGGAAGGGGGAGGGGAGAACACTGAAGCTTTCTTT.

This clonotype showed up just once. One junction end disagrees with the germline gene, perhaps due to a read error. The genes are TRBV6-2 or TRBV6-3 and TRBJ1-2; D unresolved. Looked up from germline, CDR1 is MNHEY and CDR2 is SVGEGT. The CDR3 is made up of 16 amino acids. CDR3 sequence reads: CASSYGFGGGNYDYTF. In nucleotides, the CDR3 is TGTGCCAGCAGTTACGGTTTCGGTGGCGGAAACTATGACTACACCTTC.

The gene calls are TRBV6-1 and TRBJ2-3; D remains unclear. Germline V gene data show CDR1 as MNHNS and CDR2 as SASEGT. V lost 1 base and J 4 bases, leaving 18 bases between the germline ends. This CDR3 region has 17 residues. CDR3 nucleotides: TGTGCCAGCAGTGAAGGGGATCATATCTTTTACTCAGATACGCAGTATTTT. This translates into CASSEGDHIFYSDTQYF.

Only a few counts were recorded for this clonotype. The chain employs TRBV6-2 or TRBV6-3 and TRBJ2-4; 10 bases are a match to TRBD1. Germline V gene sequence: CDR1 MNHEY, CDR2 SVGEGT. J was trimmed by 1 base and V by 4 bases; bases with no gene match: 7. The CDR3 is 17 residues long. CDR3 in amino acids: CASSSLRTGGAKNIQYF. CDR3 nucleotides: TGTGCCAGCAGTTCCCTCAGGACAGGGGGGGCCAAAAACATTCAGTACTTC.

This chain joins TRBV10-3 and TRBJ2-2, with TRBD2 matching over 10 bases. After removal of 3 bases from V and 4 bases from J, the junction contained 5 bases not matched to a gene. This CDR3 is 16 amino acids long. The germline V gene has CDR1 ENHRY and CDR2 SYGVKD. CDR3 amino acids: CAISEGLAEITGELFF. The CDR3 DNA sequence: TGTGCCATCAGTGAAGGACTAGCGGAGATCACCGGGGAGCTGTTTTTT.

This chain joins TRBV30 and TRBJ1-2; D unresolved. Germline CDR1 and CDR2: GTSNPN and SVGIG (reference sequence). The CDR3 runs to 11 residues. V lost 0 bases, J lost 6 bases, and 5 bases lay in between. The CDR3 spells CAWSVIDGYTF. CDR3 bases: TGTGCCTGGAGTGTTATTGATGGCTACACCTTC.

Concerning this clonotype: At one end, the junction sequence differs from germline, possibly due to a read error. V usage is TRBV6-2 or TRBV6-3 and J usage is TRBJ2-2, with 7 bases identical to TRBD1. CDR3 length equals 14 residues. Germline V gene sequence: CDR1 MNHEY, CDR2 SVGEGT. CDR3 residues: CASRWTGQAGELFF. The CDR3 region has the DNA TGTGCCAGCAGATGGACAGGCCAGGCCGGGGAACTGTTTTTT.

V and J are TRBV6-5 and TRBJ2-5, with 7 nucleotides matching TRBD1. The CDR3 runs to 15 residues. With V trimmed by 0 bases and J by 4 bases, 5 bases remained unmatched. CDR1 and CDR2 from the germline V gene are MNHEY and SVGAGI. The CDR3 DNA reads as TGTGCCAGCAGTTACTCGGGGACAGTTGGAGAGACCCAGTACTTC. Encoded protein: CASSYSGTVGETQYF.

This clonotype was detected only a few times. The chain is built from TRBV9 and TRBJ1-1, with no clear D. The CDR3 extends over 12 amino acids. V dropped 3 bases and J dropped 5 bases, with 8 bases sitting between them. Germline V lookup: CDR1 SGDLS, CDR2 YYNGEE. CDR3 amino acids: CASSDGRTEAFF. The CDR3 bases are TGTGCCAGCAGCGACGGACGGACTGAAGCTTTCTTT. The whole variable domain, remainder taken from reference TRBV9 and TRBJ1-1, is DSGVTQTPKHLITATGQRVTLRCSPRSGDLSVYWYQQSLDQGLQFLIQYYNGEERAKGNILERFSAQQFPDLHSELNLSSLELGDSALYFCASSDGRTEAFFGQGTRLTVV.

The V and J genes are TRBV6-2 or TRBV6-3 and TRBJ1-1; the D is unclear. The length of the CDR3 is 15 residues. CDR1 and CDR2 from the germline V gene are MNHEY and SVGEGT. The V end lost 0 bases, the J end lost 6 bases, and 14 bases lay between the germline ends. CDR3: CASSYSNILAAEAFF. CDR3 DNA: TGTGCCAGCAGTTACTCGAATATTCTGGCGGCTGAAGCTTTCTTT.

The chain recombines TRBV4-3 with TRBJ1-2, with D hard to call. Deletions cut 0 bases from V and 4 bases from J, with 9 bases between. The CDR3 is made up of 14 amino acids. Germline V gives CDR1 LGHNA, CDR2 YSLEER. The DNA for the CDR3 is TGCGCCAGCAGCCAAGATGACTCAGGCTATGGCTACACCTTC. Protein sequence: CASSQDDSGYGYTF.

V gene TRBV5-1 combines with J gene TRBJ2-1; 8 bases align to TRBD1. Matching the DNA end better, TRBJ2-7 makes the J call doubtful. Per the germline V gene, CDR1 is SGHRS and CDR2 is YFSETQ. This CDR3 comprises 16 residues. The CDR3 protein is CASSLVGQGAYNEQYF. In nucleotides, the CDR3 is TGCGCCAGCAGCTTGGTGGGGCAGGGGGCCTACAATGAGCAGTACTTC.

This sequence joins TRBV10-3 and TRBJ2-1; no firm D call. Germline CDR1 reads ENHRY; CDR2 reads SYGVKD. V dropped 8 bases and J dropped 2 bases, with 16 bases sitting between them. The CDR3 covers 15 residues. CDR3 region: CAIRGWSGTYNEQFF. CDR3 DNA: TGTGCCATCCGTGGGTGGTCAGGCACCTACAATGAGCAGTTCTTC.

The rearrangement links TRBV2 to TRBJ2-5; TRBD2 is a possible D gene (6 bases). V lost 2 bases and J 4 bases, leaving 14 bases between the germline ends. The CDR3 consists of 15 residues. Germline V lookup: CDR1 SNHLY, CDR2 FYNNEI. Written as DNA, the CDR3 is TGTGCCAGCAGTGAACCTCGGCAGGGAGGAGAGACCCAGTACTTC. Translation gives CASSEPRQGGETQYF.

This rearrangement joins TRBV7-6 to TRBJ1-1; D is ambiguous. Germline CDR1 SGHVS, CDR2 FNYEAQ. The CDR3 has 15 amino acids. V was clipped by 4 bases and J by 0 bases, with 12 bases between them. CDR3 in DNA: TGTGCCAGCAGCTCAGAGGAGTTCTTGAACACTGAAGCTTTCTTT. Translated: CASSSEEFLNTEAFF.

Comment on this clonotype: One junction end disagrees with the germline gene, perhaps due to a read error. The J gene is TRBJ1-2, the V gene TRBV29-1; D is ambiguous. The V gene's germline CDR1 is SQVTM and CDR2 ANQGSEA. This CDR3 is 11 amino acids long. CDR3 residues: CSGVFNYGYTF. The CDR3 coding sequence is TGCAGCGGGGTTTTTAACTATGGCTACACCTTT.